What follows are 18 T cell receptor beta chains derived from one specimen sequenced in a study of T cells in Graves' hyperthyroidism and ophthalmopathy. Authors of the study amplified TCR beta CDR3 regions from RNA transcripts. During a first-round RT-PCR of the TCR CDR3, the HTBI primer set was used. TCRdb re-derived calls from the multiplex PCR reads in MiXCR, one entry per CDR3 protein. The sample holds about 840,000 distinct CDR3 sequences; 38% are singletons and the top ten take 7.5% to 9.5%. The sequenced material came from blood. The receptors stem from a man aged 18 to 29 with Graves' hyperthyroidism.

This clonotype has at least ten counts. This sequence joins TRBV10-3 and TRBJ2-5; D is perhaps TRBD2 (5 bases). The CDR3 covers 13 residues. The V end lost 6 bases, the J end lost 2 bases, and 10 bases lay between the germline ends. Germline values: CDR1 ENHRY, CDR2 SYGVKD. The CDR3 reads CAISRGEQETQYF. The CDR3 region has the DNA TGTGCCATCAGCCGGGGAGAACAAGAGACCCAGTACTTC.

This clonotype was seen ten or more times. The chain combines TRBV29-1 with TRBJ1-1; TRBD1 matches 7 bases. With V trimmed by 0 bases and J by 1 base, 2 bases remained unmatched. CDR1 and CDR2 from the germline V gene are SQVTM and ANQGSEA. The CDR3 sequence is 14 residues long. The CDR3 spells CSVEDQGENTEAFF. CDR3 DNA: TGCAGCGTTGAAGATCAGGGGGAGAACACTGAAGCTTTCTTT. The full variable domain, its missing parts supplied by reference TRBV29-1 and TRBJ1-1, is SAVISQKPSRDICQRGTSLTIQCQVDSQVTMMFWYRQQPGQSLTLIATANQGSEATYESGFVIDKFPISRPNLTFSTLTVSNMSPEDSSIYLCSVEDQGENTEAFFGQGTRLTVV.

This clonotype was recorded at least ten times. As DNA, the CDR3 is TGCAGCGTTGGTCCAGGAGGACCTGGAAACACCATATATTTT. This sequence encodes CSVGPGGPGNTIYF. V and J are TRBV29-1 and TRBJ1-3; D not resolved. The CDR3 runs 14 residues. Trimming removed 4 bases at V and 2 bases at J, with 12 bases between. Germline CDR1 and CDR2: SQVTM and ANQGSEA.

This clonotype was seen at least ten times. This chain links TRBV10-3 with TRBJ2-6, with 11 bases matching TRBD2. Germline-derived CDR1 and CDR2 are ENHRY and SYGVKD. Trimming removed 6 bases from V and 0 bases from J; junction bases left unmatched: 4. This CDR3 region has 17 residues. CDR3 amino acids: CAIRGLAESSGANVLTF. In DNA, the CDR3 is TGTGCCATCAGGGGACTAGCGGAAAGCTCTGGGGCCAACGTCCTGACTTTC.

This clonotype came up many times. V usage is TRBV2 and J usage is TRBJ2-7; D is uncertain. CDR3 length equals 14 residues. V gave up 10 bases and J gave up 6 bases, with 22 bases separating them. CDR1 and CDR2 from the germline V gene are SNHLY and FYNNEI. The CDR3 bases are TGTGCCACCTCCCTCACCAAGGGTGTCGGCGAGCAGTACTTC. Protein sequence: CATSLTKGVGEQYF.

CDR3 residues: CASASNQPQHF. CDR3 coding DNA: TGTGCCAGCGCTAGCAATCAGCCCCAGCATTTT. The J gene is TRBJ1-5, the V gene TRBV6-6, with D uncertain. Germline lookup yields CDR1 MNHNY and CDR2 SVGAGI (reference sequence). Trimming pared 8 bases from V and 0 bases from J, leaving 2 bases between. This CDR3 is built from 11 residues.

V is TRBV2 and J is TRBJ2-7, with TRBD2 matching 8 bases. V was pared by 4 bases and J by 2 bases, with 4 bases of the junction left unmatched. The CDR3 runs to 14 residues. Germline V gene data show CDR1 as SNHLY and CDR2 as FYNNEI. CDR3 amino acids: CASSVQRGPYEQYF. Here the CDR3 DNA reads TGTGCCAGCAGTGTACAGCGGGGGCCCTACGAGCAGTACTTC.

This clonotype turned up a few times. The V gene is TRBV7-9, the J gene TRBJ1-3; no firm D call. The germline V gene encodes CDR1 SEHNR and CDR2 FQNEAQ (reference sequence). CDR3 size: 13 residues. The V and J ends lost 5 bases and 9 bases respectively, with 14 bases between them. The DNA for the CDR3 is TGTGCCAGCAGCGACCCGACGGTCGGCACCATATATTTT. It encodes CASSDPTVGTIYF.

The CDR3 nucleotides read TGCAGTGCTGGGGACAGGGTTAATGAAAAACTGTTTTTT. Protein: CSAGDRVNEKLFF. The rearrangement uses TRBV20-1 and TRBJ1-4, with 9 bases matching TRBD1. CDR3 length: 13 amino acids. The germline CDR1 and CDR2 sequences are DFQATT and SNEGSKA (reference sequence). The V segment lost 5 bases and the J segment 4 bases; nucleotides outside the gene matches: 2.

The rearrangement joins TRBV13 to TRBJ1-4; TRBD1 might be the D (6 bases). The length of the CDR3 is 15 residues. The germline V and J ends were trimmed by 5 bases and 7 bases, with 17 bases remaining between them. CDR1 and CDR2 from the germline V gene are PRHDT and FYEKMQ (reference sequence). This chain's CDR3 is CASSEAGARGEKLFF. In nucleotides, the CDR3 is TGTGCCAGCAGCGAAGCGGGGGCAAGGGGTGAAAAACTGTTTTTT. The full variable domain, completed using reference TRBV13 and TRBJ1-4, is AAGVIQSPRHLIKEKRETATLKCYPIPRHDTVYWYQQGPGQDPQFLISFYEKMQSDKGSIPDRFSAQQFSDYHSELNMSSLELGDSALYFCASSEAGARGEKLFFGSGTQLSVL.

This clonotype was recorded many times. The CDR3 region has the DNA TGTGCCATCAGTCTGGGCCGACAGGGAAACCCTGGCTACACCTTC. Translating it yields CAISLGRQGNPGYTF. The chain uses TRBV10-3 and TRBJ1-2; TRBD1 matches at 7 bases. The CDR3 length is 15 residues. CDR1 ENHRY and CDR2 SYGVKD come from the germline V gene. V was pared by 5 bases and J by 7 bases, with 13 bases of the junction left unmatched.

The rearrangement uses TRBV9 and TRBJ1-4, with TRBD1 matching over 10 bases. Germline V gives CDR1 SGDLS, CDR2 YYNGEE. V trimming: 3 bases; J trimming: 6 bases; junction bases outside the gene matches: 14. The CDR3 totals 18 residues. In DNA form, the CDR3 reads TGTGCCAGCAGCGCTGACCCCTGGATCGACAGGGGGCATGAAAAACTGTTTTTT. It encodes CASSADPWIDRGHEKLFF.

The chain recombines TRBV29-1 with TRBJ1-2; D call uncertain. Between the trimmed V and J ends, which lost 0 bases and 5 bases, there was a span of 10 bases. The CDR3 spans 13 residues. The germline V gene encodes CDR1 SQVTM and CDR2 ANQGSEA. CDR3 amino acids: CSVEETDLYGYTF. Here the CDR3 DNA reads TGCAGCGTTGAAGAAACCGACCTGTATGGCTACACCTTC. The variable domain in full, completed from reference TRBV29-1 and TRBJ1-2, reads SAVISQKPSRDICQRGTSLTIQCQVDSQVTMMFWYRQQPGQSLTLIATANQGSEATYESGFVIDKFPISRPNLTFSTLTVSNMSPEDSSIYLCSVEETDLYGYTFGSGTRLTVV.

The chain links TRBV29-1 to TRBJ1-2; tentatively, D is TRBD1 (6 bases). Germline V gives CDR1 SQVTM, CDR2 ANQGSEA. V dropped 1 base and J dropped 9 bases, with 9 bases sitting between them. The CDR3 extends over 11 amino acids. The CDR3 DNA follows: TGCAGCGTTGAAGTTGGGGACAGCTACACCTTC. It translates to CSVEVGDSYTF. The complete variable domain, with remaining parts taken from reference TRBV29-1 and TRBJ1-2, reads SAVISQKPSRDICQRGTSLTIQCQVDSQVTMMFWYRQQPGQSLTLIATANQGSEATYESGFVIDKFPISRPNLTFSTLTVSNMSPEDSSIYLCSVEVGDSYTFGSGTRLTVV.

This clonotype was counted at least ten times. This chain joins TRBV7-9 and TRBJ1-5; no clear D. The CDR3 runs 15 residues. Per germline, CDR1 SEHNR and CDR2 FQNEAQ (reference sequence). Trimming pared 4 bases from V and 4 bases from J, leaving 14 bases between. The DNA of the CDR3 is TGTGCCAGCAGCTCCTCCTTTGAGGGAAATCAGCCCCAGCATTTT. Amino acid sequence: CASSSSFEGNQPQHF.

The gene calls are TRBV20-1 and TRBJ1-3; D not resolved. The V gene's germline CDR1 is DFQATT and CDR2 SNEGSKA (reference sequence). The CDR3 has 11 residues. CDR3 in DNA: TGCACCGCTCCCTCTGGAAACACCATATATTTT. This codes for CTAPSGNTIYF.

This clonotype has only a few counts. V gene TRBV29-1 combines with J gene TRBJ2-7; 9 bases fit TRBD2. CDR1 is SQVTM, CDR2 ANQGSEA, per germline. The length of the CDR3 is 16 residues. V gave up 1 base and J gave up 4 bases; unmatched junction bases: 11. CDR3 nucleotides: TGCAGCGTTGAAGGGGGGCTAGCGGGACGCCAATACGAGCAGTACTTC. This sequence encodes CSVEGGLAGRQYEQYF.

This clonotype occurred once. This chain uses TRBV7-9 with TRBJ1-2; maybe TRBD1 (5 bases). This CDR3 contains 14 residues. Trimming shortened V by 9 bases and J by 8 bases, and 22 bases separated the two germline ends. Germline-derived CDR1 and CDR2 are SEHNR and FQNEAQ (reference sequence). The DNA for the CDR3 is TGTGCCAGTAGTCCCGGAAAGGGGAAGAGCGGCTACACCTTC. Protein sequence: CASSPGKGKSGYTF.